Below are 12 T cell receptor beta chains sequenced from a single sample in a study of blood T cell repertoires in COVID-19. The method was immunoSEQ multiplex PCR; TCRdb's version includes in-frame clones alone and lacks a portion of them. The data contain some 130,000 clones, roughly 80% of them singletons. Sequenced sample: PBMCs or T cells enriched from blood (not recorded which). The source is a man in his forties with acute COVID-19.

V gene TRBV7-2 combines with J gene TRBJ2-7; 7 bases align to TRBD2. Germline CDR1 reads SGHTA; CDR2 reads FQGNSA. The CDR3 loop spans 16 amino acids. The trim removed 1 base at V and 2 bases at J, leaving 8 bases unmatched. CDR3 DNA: TGTGCCAGCAGCTTAGAAGGGGCTAGCGGAACCTACGAGCAGTACTTC. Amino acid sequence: CASSLEGASGTYEQYF.

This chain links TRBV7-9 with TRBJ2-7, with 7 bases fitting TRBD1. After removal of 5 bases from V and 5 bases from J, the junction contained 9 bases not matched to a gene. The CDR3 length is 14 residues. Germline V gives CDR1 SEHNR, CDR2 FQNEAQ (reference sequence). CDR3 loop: CASSRDRGNDEQYF. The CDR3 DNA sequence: TGTGCCAGCAGCCGGGACAGAGGGAATGACGAGCAGTACTTC.

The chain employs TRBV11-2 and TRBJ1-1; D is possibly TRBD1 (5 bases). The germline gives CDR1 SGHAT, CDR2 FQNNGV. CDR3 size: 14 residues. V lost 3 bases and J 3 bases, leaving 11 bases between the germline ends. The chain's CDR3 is CASSFGGGDTEAFF. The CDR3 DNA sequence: TGTGCCAGCAGCTTCGGCGGAGGGGACACTGAAGCTTTCTTT.

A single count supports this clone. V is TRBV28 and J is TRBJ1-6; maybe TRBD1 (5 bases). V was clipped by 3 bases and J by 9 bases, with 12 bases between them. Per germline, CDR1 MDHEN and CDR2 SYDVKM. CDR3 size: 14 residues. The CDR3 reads CASSLGGDGSPLHF. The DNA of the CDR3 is TGTGCCAGCAGTTTGGGGGGGGATGGTTCACCCCTCCACTTT.

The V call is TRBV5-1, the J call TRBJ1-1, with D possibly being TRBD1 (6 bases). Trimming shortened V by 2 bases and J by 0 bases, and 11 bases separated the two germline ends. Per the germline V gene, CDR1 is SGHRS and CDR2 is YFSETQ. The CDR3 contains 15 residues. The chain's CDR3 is CASSFYGGVNTEAFF. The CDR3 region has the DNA TGCGCCAGCAGCTTTTATGGGGGCGTGAACACTGAAGCTTTCTTT.

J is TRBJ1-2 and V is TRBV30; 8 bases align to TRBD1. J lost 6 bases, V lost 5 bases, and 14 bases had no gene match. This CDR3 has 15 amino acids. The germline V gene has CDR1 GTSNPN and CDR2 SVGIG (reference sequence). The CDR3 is CAWDDKDRGRDGYTF. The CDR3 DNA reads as TGTGCCTGGGACGATAAAGACAGGGGTAGGGATGGCTACACCTTC.

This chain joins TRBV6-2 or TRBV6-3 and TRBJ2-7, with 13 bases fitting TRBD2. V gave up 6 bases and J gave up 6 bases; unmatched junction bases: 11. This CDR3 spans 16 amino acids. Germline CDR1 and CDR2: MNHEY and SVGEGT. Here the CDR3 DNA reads TGTGCCAGCAGCCACTCTGAGGGACTAGCGGGACTCGAGCAGTACTTC. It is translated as CASSHSEGLAGLEQYF.

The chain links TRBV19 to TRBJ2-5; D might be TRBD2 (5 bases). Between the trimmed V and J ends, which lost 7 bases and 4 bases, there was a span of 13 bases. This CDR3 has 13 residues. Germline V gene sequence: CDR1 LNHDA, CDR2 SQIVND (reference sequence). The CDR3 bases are TGTGCCAGTACTCCAAGAGAGGGAGAGACCCAGTACTTC. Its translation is CASTPREGETQYF. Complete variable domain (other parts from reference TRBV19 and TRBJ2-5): DGGITQSPKYLFRKEGQNVTLSCEQNLNHDAMYWYRQDPGQGLRLIYYSQIVNDFQKGDIAEGYSVSREKKESFPLTVTSAQKNPTAFYLCASTPREGETQYFGPGTRLLVL.

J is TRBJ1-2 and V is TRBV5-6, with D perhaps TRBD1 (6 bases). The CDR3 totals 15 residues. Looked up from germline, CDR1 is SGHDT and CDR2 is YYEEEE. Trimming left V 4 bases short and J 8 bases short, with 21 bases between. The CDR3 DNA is TGTGCCAGCAGCCAGGACCCCGGACAGCCAACGGGCTACACCTTC. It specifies CASSQDPGQPTGYTF.

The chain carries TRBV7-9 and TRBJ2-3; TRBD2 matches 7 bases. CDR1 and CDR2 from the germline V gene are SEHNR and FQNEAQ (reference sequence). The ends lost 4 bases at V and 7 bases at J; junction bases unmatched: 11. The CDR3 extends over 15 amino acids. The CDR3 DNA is TGTGCCAGCAGCTCGGGACTACTAGCTATTTATACGCAGTATTTT. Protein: CASSSGLLAIYTQYF.

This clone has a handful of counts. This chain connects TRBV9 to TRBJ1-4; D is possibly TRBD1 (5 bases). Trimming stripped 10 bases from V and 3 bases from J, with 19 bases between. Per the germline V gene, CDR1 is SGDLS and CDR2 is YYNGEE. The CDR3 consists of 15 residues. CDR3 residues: CASAAGVGSNEKLFF. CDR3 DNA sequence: TGTGCCTCGGCAGCGGGGGTGGGATCTAATGAAAAACTGTTTTTT.

The CDR3: CASSAARAPALNYGYTF. The CDR3 nucleotides read TGTGCCAGCAGCGCCGCCAGGGCACCAGCTCTGAACTATGGCTACACCTTC. The chain is built from TRBV9 and TRBJ1-2; the D gene is possibly TRBD1 (5 bases). With 3 bases removed from V and 2 bases from J, the gap between germline ends came to 20 bases. The CDR3 has 17 residues. Germline V gene lookup returns CDR1 SGDLS and CDR2 YYNGEE. The whole variable domain, remainder taken from reference TRBV9 and TRBJ1-2, is DSGVTQTPKHLITATGQRVTLRCSPRSGDLSVYWYQQSLDQGLQFLIQYYNGEERAKGNILERFSAQQFPDLHSELNLSSLELGDSALYFCASSAARAPALNYGYTFGSGTRLTVV.